The clone carrying this T cell receptor (beta chain) is medium-sized by share. Its antigen is unidentified. Full-length variable regions came from constant-region reverse primers plus semi-nested Nested Universal Primer A PCR. TCRdb passed the 5' RACE reads through MiXCR, listing each CDR3 protein once. The table has 10,000 or so distinct CDR3 sequences, 27% seen once. V lost 1 base to trimming and J lost 5 bases, with 11 bases between them. Germline loops: CDR1 KGHSH, CDR2 LQKENI. This CDR3 is built from 14 residues. General observations from the study: Greatest tumor Treg TCR overlap was with tumor naive CD4+ cells.

The TCR was taken from a female donor with breast cancer. The sequenced material came from naive CD4+ T cells sorted from a lymph node. The subset here: naive CD4+ T cells, CD4+CD45RA+CD25-. The chain is built from TRBV18 and TRBJ1-1; the D gene is possibly TRBD1 (5 bases). The CDR3 DNA sequence: TGTGCCAGCTCACCACTGGCGCGGGGGACTGAAGCTTTCTTT. It is translated as CASSPLARGTEAFF.